One sample yielded the 21 T cell receptor beta chains listed below, sequenced in a study of beta chain features in type 1 diabetes. TCRB transcripts that were expressed got sequenced, as all of the isolated RNA had been reverse transcribed. Profiled with immunoSEQ multiplex PCR; TCRdb holds only in-frame clones, not every one. Among more than 110,000 clones listed, 6.9% were seen once. Sequencing used central memory CD4+ T cells from blood. The origin of the receptors is a woman aged 25 to 39 in good health.

The chain couples TRBV11-2 to TRBJ2-5; 8 bases are a match to TRBD1. The CDR3 has 13 amino acids. Trimming took 4 bases from V and 4 from J; bases not matched to a gene: 2. Germline lookup yields CDR1 SGHAT and CDR2 FQNNGV. This CDR3 reads CASSYGQGETQYF. The CDR3 DNA sequence: TGTGCCAGCAGCTACGGACAGGGAGAGACCCAGTACTTC.

The sample holds many counts of this clone. The chain employs TRBV7-2 and TRBJ2-1, with 8 bases lining up with TRBD2. The CDR3 has 11 amino acids. The germline V gene has CDR1 SGHTA and CDR2 FQGNSA. After removal of 5 bases from V and 15 bases from J, the junction contained 6 bases not matched to a gene. The CDR3 region has the DNA TGTGCCAGCAGCCCTGGCGGACTAGCGTTCTTC. Translated, it gives CASSPGGLAFF.

The rearrangement uses TRBV12-5 and TRBJ2-1; 7 bases agree with TRBD2. V shed 3 bases and J 0 bases; nucleotides not matched to a gene: 5. The CDR3 loop spans 16 amino acids. The germline gives CDR1 LGHNT, CDR2 FRNRAP. The DNA for the CDR3 is TGTGCTAGTGGTTTTGGCGGGAGTTTCTCCTACAATGAGCAGTTCTTC. Protein product: CASGFGGSFSYNEQFF. Filled out from reference TRBV12-5 and TRBJ2-1, the complete variable domain reads DARVTQTPRHKVTEMGQEVTMRCQPILGHNTVFWYRQTMMQGLELLAYFRNRAPLDDSGMPKDRFSAEMPDATLATLKIQPSEPRDSAVYFCASGFGGSFSYNEQFFGPGTRLTVL.

In its sample, this clone was seen many times. J is TRBJ2-5 and V is TRBV25-1; 7 bases map to TRBD1. Germline lookup yields CDR1 MGHDK and CDR2 SYGVNS. This CDR3 has 12 residues. V trimming: 8 bases; J trimming: 7 bases; junction bases outside the gene matches: 7. The CDR3 sequence: CASLGTDGTQYF. The CDR3 DNA reads as TGTGCCAGCCTAGGGACAGACGGGACCCAGTACTTC.

The V call is TRBV18, the J call TRBJ1-5, with TRBD1 matching over 8 bases. V gave up 5 bases and J gave up 6 bases; unmatched junction bases: 9. The germline gives CDR1 KGHSH, CDR2 LQKENI. There are 15 residues in the CDR3. CDR3 in DNA: TGTGCCAGCTCAGACACCGGACAGGGTAGTCAGCCCCAGCATTTT. Translating it yields CASSDTGQGSQPQHF.

The chain combines TRBV19 with TRBJ2-1; TRBD2 aligns across 10 bases. Trimming at V came to 5 bases and at J to 8 bases, leaving 6 bases not matched to a gene. This CDR3 has 14 amino acids. Germline V gives CDR1 LNHDA, CDR2 SQIVND (reference sequence). CDR3: CASSRAGTSDEQFF. The CDR3 region has the DNA TGTGCCAGTAGTCGTGCCGGGACTAGCGATGAGCAGTTCTTC. Using reference TRBV19 and TRBJ2-1 for the parts outside the CDR3, the full variable domain is DGGITQSPKYLFRKEGQNVTLSCEQNLNHDAMYWYRQDPGQGLRLIYYSQIVNDFQKGDIAEGYSVSREKKESFPLTVTSAQKNPTAFYLCASSRAGTSDEQFFGPGTRLTVL.

This clone was found a few times. A clone one base away is much larger, so this may be a read error. The CDR3 coding sequence is TGTGCCAGCAGCCACACAGATACGCAGTATTTT. The encoded protein is CASSHTDTQYF. The chain recombines TRBV11-2 with TRBJ2-3; D remains unclear. CDR1 is SGHAT, CDR2 FQNNGV, per germline. The V gene lost 5 bases and the J gene lost 2 bases, with 2 bases spanning the gap. This CDR3 contains 11 residues.

The chain combines TRBV5-5 with TRBJ2-1, with 11 bases identical to TRBD2. V lost 0 bases, J lost 14 bases, and 7 bases stayed unmatched. The germline gives CDR1 SGHKS, CDR2 YYEKEE (reference sequence). The CDR3 sequence is 14 residues long. The CDR3 DNA sequence: TGTGCCAGCAGCTTGGCCCTAGCGGGAGGTGATAAGTTCTTC. Translating it yields CASSLALAGGDKFF. The entire variable domain, with the rest obtained from reference TRBV5-5 and TRBJ2-1, is as follows: DAGVTQSPTHLIKTRGQQVTLRCSPISGHKSVSWYQQVLGQGPQFIFQYYEKEERGRGNFPDRFSARQFPNYSSELNVNALLLGDSALYLCASSLALAGGDKFFGPGTRLTVL.

This clone was counted between two and nine times. The V and J genes are TRBV7-6 and TRBJ1-1; possibly TRBD1 for D (5 bases). Germline CDR1 is SGHVS and CDR2 is FNYEAQ. The CDR3 has 14 amino acids. The V end lost 5 bases, the J end lost 4 bases, and 14 bases lay between the germline ends. The CDR3 spells CASSTRQSFTEAFF. CDR3 bases: TGTGCCAGCAGCACGCGACAGAGTTTCACTGAAGCTTTCTTT.

In this sample, this clone turned up a few times. This chain links TRBV6-1 with TRBJ1-3; possible D gene TRBD1, 5 bases. Trimming removed 5 bases from V and 4 bases from J, with 15 bases in between. This CDR3 contains 15 residues. Per germline, CDR1 MNHNS and CDR2 SASEGT. The CDR3 sequence is CASSTGGVGGNTIYF. In DNA form, the CDR3 reads TGTGCCAGCAGTACGGGAGGGGTTGGCGGAAACACCATATATTTT.

This clone was counted between two and nine times. The V call is TRBV2, the J call TRBJ1-2; 9 bases match TRBD1. CDR1 and CDR2 (germline): SNHLY, FYNNEI. CDR3 size: 13 residues. V gave up 5 bases and J gave up 8 bases; unmatched junction bases: 6. CDR3 amino acids: CASSPGTGHGYTF. As DNA, the CDR3 is TGTGCCAGCAGTCCTGGGACAGGGCACGGCTACACCTTC. Based on the CDR3 plus reference TRBV2 and TRBJ1-2, the full variable domain is EPEVTQTPSHQVTQMGQEVILRCVPISNHLYFYWYRQILGQKVEFLVSFYNNEISEKSEIFDDQFSVERPDGSNFTLKIRSTKLEDSAMYFCASSPGTGHGYTFGSGTRLTVV.

About this clone: The junction differs from germline at one of its ends, possibly a read error. The chain carries TRBV6-6 and TRBJ2-2; a weak D match, TRBD1 (7 bases). Germline CDR1 and CDR2: MNHNY and SVGAGI (reference sequence). The CDR3 consists of 16 residues. The DNA for the CDR3 is TGTGCCAGCACTTACGGACAGGTGGGGGGTACCGGGGAGCTGTTTTTT. This translates into CASTYGQVGGTGELFF.

This clone was seen a handful of times. The genes are TRBV5-1 and TRBJ2-1, with 7 bases matching TRBD1. In germline, CDR1 is SGHRS, CDR2 YFSETQ. The CDR3 is 15 residues long. With 2 bases clipped from V and 5 bases from J, the junction kept 7 bases outside the gene matches. The CDR3 DNA reads as TGCGCCAGCAGCTTACAACAGGGGTTAGACAATGAGCAGTTCTTC. Protein: CASSLQQGLDNEQFF.

V gene TRBV5-4 combines with J gene TRBJ2-5; 9 nucleotides agree with TRBD2. CDR1 is SGHNT, CDR2 YYREEE, per germline (reference sequence). This CDR3 region has 15 residues. J lost 5 bases, V lost 0 bases, and 5 bases had no gene match. The CDR3 loop reads CASSLETSGAETQYF. The CDR3 bases are TGTGCCAGCAGCTTGGAGACTAGCGGTGCGGAGACCCAGTACTTC.

This clone has only a few counts. V gene TRBV7-3 combines with J gene TRBJ2-3; the D gene is possibly TRBD2 (6 bases). CDR3 size: 15 residues. Germline V CDR1 and CDR2: SGHTA, FQGTGA. Between the trimmed V and J ends, which lost 2 bases and 5 bases, there was a span of 14 bases. The CDR3 coding sequence is TGTGCCAGCAGCTTAGGGAATGTCGGGGGAGATACGCAGTATTTT. Amino acid sequence: CASSLGNVGGDTQYF.

The J gene is TRBJ2-7, the V gene TRBV7-8; 8 bases agree with TRBD1. V was pared by 1 base and J by 3 bases, with 2 bases of the junction left unmatched. CDR1 is SGHVS, CDR2 FQNEAQ, per germline. CDR3 length equals 14 residues. As DNA, the CDR3 is TGTGCCAGCAGCTTAGTCGGACAGGGCTACGAGCAGTACTTC. This encodes CASSLVGQGYEQYF.

This clone was picked up a small number of times. The CDR3 sequence: CASSLVGRGINTEAFF. The CDR3 coding sequence is TGTGCCAGCAGCTTAGTAGGACGGGGGATCAACACTGAAGCTTTCTTT. The genes are TRBV7-9 and TRBJ1-1; a possible D gene is TRBD1 (5 bases). Trimming took off 1 base at V and 2 bases at J, with 14 bases between the two ends. Germline loops: CDR1 SEHNR, CDR2 FQNEAQ (reference sequence). The CDR3 is 16 amino acids.

This chain links TRBV6-5 with TRBJ2-7, with 10 bases lining up with TRBD1. The CDR3 length is 13 residues. Trimming at V came to 7 bases and at J to 6 bases, leaving 6 bases not matched to a gene. Germline loops: CDR1 MNHEY, CDR2 SVGAGI. Here the CDR3 DNA reads TGTGCCAGCAAAAGGACAGGGGGGCGCGAGCAGTACTTC. This gives the protein CASKRTGGREQYF.

J is TRBJ2-1 and V is TRBV7-9; TRBD2 agrees at 9 bases. Germline V CDR1 and CDR2: SEHNR, FQNEAQ (reference sequence). Trimming cost V 6 bases and J 8 bases; bases outside gene matches: 14. The CDR3 has 16 residues. The CDR3 bases are TGTGCCAGCAGGAACTTAGGCCTAGCGGGAAGCGATGAGCAGTTCTTC. This translates into CASRNLGLAGSDEQFF. Filled out from reference TRBV7-9 and TRBJ2-1, the complete variable domain reads DTGVSQNPRHKITKRGQNVTFRCDPISEHNRLYWYRQTLGQGPEFLTYFQNEAQLEKSRLLSDRFSAERPKGSFSTLEIQRTEQGDSAMYLCASRNLGLAGSDEQFFGPGTRLTVL.

This clone was picked up a small number of times. This chain joins TRBV10-3 and TRBJ2-1; the match to TRBD1 covers 8 bases. This CDR3 spans 13 amino acids. CDR1 is ENHRY and CDR2 is SYGVKD in the germline V gene. Trimming removed 2 bases from V and 10 bases from J; junction bases left unmatched: 4. The CDR3 reads CAISEGDRREQFF. The CDR3 coding sequence is TGTGCCATCAGTGAGGGGGACAGGAGAGAGCAGTTCTTC.

CDR3 region: CASSPDYLSTDTQYF. The CDR3 DNA follows: TGTGCCAGCAGCCCGGACTACCTCAGCACAGATACGCAGTATTTT. The chain recombines TRBV4-2 with TRBJ2-3, with TRBD2 as a possible D gene (6 bases). With 4 bases removed from V and 0 bases from J, the gap between germline ends came to 11 bases. Germline CDR1 and CDR2: LGHNA and YNFKEQ. There are 15 residues in the CDR3.